This T cell receptor (beta chain) was sequenced for a study of blood T cell repertoires in COVID-19. At the level of the study: The United States, Italy and Spain provided the acute and convalescent COVID-19 samples. Sources were T cells, B-cell-depleted T cells, or PBMCs; the material itself was cDNA or gDNA.

While infection was still active, Seattle patients were enrolled and then followed longitudinally. Authors' data handling: Amplification of reference gene primers provided the estimated nucleated cell counts. Libraries were prepared by immunoSEQ multiplex PCR; TCRdb keeps only in-frame clonotypes and omits some of them. The V and J calls and clone size come from that table; D and trimming were worked out from the DNA. The sample shows fewer than 300,000 clones, 90% to 95% of them seen only once. This clonotype was obtained from a woman aged 25 to 39 with COVID-19, enrolled during active disease. Sequenced sample: peripheral blood.

The CDR3 protein is CASRYSGANVLTF. In DNA, the CDR3 is TGTGCCAGCAGGTACTCTGGGGCCAACGTCCTGACTTTC. The rearrangement links TRBV2 to TRBJ2-6; D not certain. Looked up from germline, CDR1 is SNHLY and CDR2 is FYNNEI. This CDR3 comprises 13 residues. V was cut by 6 bases and J by 0 bases, with 3 bases left in between. Complete variable domain (other parts from reference TRBV2 and TRBJ2-6): EPEVTQTPSHQVTQMGQEVILRCVPISNHLYFYWYRQILGQKVEFLVSFYNNEISEKSEIFDDQFSVERPDGSNFTLKIRSTKLEDSAMYFCASRYSGANVLTFGAGSRLTVL.